The sequence of this TCR beta chain was determined in a study of blood T cell repertoires in COVID-19. V gave up 4 bases and J gave up 4 bases; unmatched junction bases: 6. Germline V gives CDR1 LGHDT, CDR2 YNNKEL (reference sequence). The CDR3 runs 16 residues. The repertoire was sequenced with immunoSEQ multiplex PCR; TCRdb's copy has only in-frame clones and lacks some. The sample lists around 94,000 clones, 87% occurring once. The rearrangement uses TRBV3-1 (or the pseudogene TRBV3-2) and TRBJ2-1; 11 bases line up with TRBD2. The clonotype comes from a woman in her forties or fifties with COVID-19, enrolled during active disease. Sample: peripheral blood. The CDR3 region has the DNA TGTGCCAGCAGCCGGGGTAGCGGGGGGGGTTACAATGAGCAGTTCTTC. It is translated as CASSRGSGGGYNEQFF.